There are a few counts of the clone carrying this TCR beta chain. Its antigen is unidentified. The data belong to a study of identical twins. Study-wide results and caveats: For out-of-frame alpha sequences shared by twins, low generation probability was in excess.

One entry per CDR3 protein, called by TCRdb with MiXCR from the 5' RACE reads. This sample yields about 690,000 distinct CDR3 sequences, of which around 5.7% are seen a single time; 1.5% to 2% belongs to the top ten. The V end lost 5 bases, the J end lost 1 base, and 17 bases lay between the germline ends. Germline V gene sequence: CDR1 DFQATT, CDR2 SNEGSKA (reference sequence). There are 16 residues in the CDR3. This clonotype was obtained from a man younger than 35 in good health. This chain connects TRBV20-1 to TRBJ1-4, with D perhaps TRBD1 (5 bases). Material for sequencing was naive T cells sorted from blood. This CDR3 is CSAPPLGGRTNEKLFF. The CDR3, as DNA: TGCAGTGCTCCGCCGTTGGGGGGGAGAACTAATGAAAAACTGTTTTTT.